These 3 T cell receptor beta chains came from one sample sequenced in a study of T cells in localized non-small cell lung cancer. The assay was immunoSEQ multiplex PCR, and TCRdb's table has in-frame clones only and misses some. The table has 1,900 or so clones, roughly 35% seen once. This material consisted of lung tumor tissue, taken before any cancer treatment. These receptors all stem from a female donor over 55 with stage I lung adenocarcinoma.

Regarding this clone: One junction end does not reproduce the germline sequence, and a read error may be involved. The V gene is TRBV4-1, the J gene TRBJ2-3; 10 bases agree with TRBD2. The CDR3 consists of 16 residues. Per germline, CDR1 MGHRA and CDR2 YSYEKL. CDR3 amino acids: CTSSPRGTSVADTQYF. The CDR3 DNA is TGCACCAGCAGCCCGAGGGGGACTAGCGTCGCAGATACGCAGTATTTT.

As for this clone: Germline and junction disagree at one end, which may indicate a read error. The chain joins TRBV6-8 to TRBJ2-3; D gene ambiguous. Germline-derived CDR1 and CDR2 are MNHGY and SAAAGT. This CDR3 is built from 13 residues. The CDR3 spells CASSDSTTDTQYF. In DNA form, the CDR3 reads TGTGCCAGCAGTGACTCGACTACAGATACGCAGTATTTT.

This clone was seen more than once but under ten times. The V gene is TRBV6-8, the J gene TRBJ2-4; 7 nucleotides agree with TRBD1. CDR3 length equals 14 residues. Per the germline V gene, CDR1 is MNHGY and CDR2 is SAAAGT. With V trimmed by 4 bases and J by 3 bases, 3 bases remained unmatched. CDR3 residues: CASSSGTVKNIQYF. DNA for the CDR3: TGTGCCAGCAGTTCGGGGACAGTCAAAAACATTCAGTACTTC.